The following is a TCR beta chain sequence with its context. The missing CDR3 end, 3 residues past where the read stops, is filled in from the germline J gene. Using immunoSEQ multiplex PCR, the repertoire was profiled, and TCRdb retains in-frame clones only, with some absent. Sampling found roughly 79,000 clones, none seen once. The sample is drawn from a study of T cell clonality in common variable immunodeficiency. The length of the CDR3 is 14 residues. V lost 5 bases, J lost 5 bases, and 6 bases stayed unmatched. The germline gives CDR1 LNHDA, CDR2 SQIVND (reference sequence). Sequenced sample: peripheral blood mononuclear cells. This receptor was taken from a person aged 18-70 years in good health. The chain carries TRBV19 and TRBJ2-5, with 9 bases aligning to TRBD1. The DNA read from the CDR3 is TGTGCCAGTAGTGGGAACAGGGGGCGGGAGACC. This gives the protein CASSGNRGRET. The CDR3, in full, reads CASSGNRGRETQYF.